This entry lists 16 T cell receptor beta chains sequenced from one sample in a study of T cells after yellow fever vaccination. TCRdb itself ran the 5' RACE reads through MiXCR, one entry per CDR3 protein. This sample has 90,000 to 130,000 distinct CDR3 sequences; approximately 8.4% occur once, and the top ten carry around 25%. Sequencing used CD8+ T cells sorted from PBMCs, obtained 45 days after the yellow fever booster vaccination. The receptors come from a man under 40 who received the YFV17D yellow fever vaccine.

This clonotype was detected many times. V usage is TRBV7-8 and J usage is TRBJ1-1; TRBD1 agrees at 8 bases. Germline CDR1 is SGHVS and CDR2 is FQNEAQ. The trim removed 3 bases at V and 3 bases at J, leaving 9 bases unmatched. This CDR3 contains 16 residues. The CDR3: CASSFPEARGHTEAFF. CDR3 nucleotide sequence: TGTGCCAGCAGCTTTCCGGAGGCCAGGGGGCACACTGAAGCTTTCTTT.

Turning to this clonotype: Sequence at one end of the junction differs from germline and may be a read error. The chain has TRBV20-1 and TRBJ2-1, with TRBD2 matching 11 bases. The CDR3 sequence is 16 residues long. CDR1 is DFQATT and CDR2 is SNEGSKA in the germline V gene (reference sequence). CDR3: CCASELAGETYNEQFF. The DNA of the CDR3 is TGCTGTGCTAGTGAACTAGCGGGAGAGACTTACAATGAGCAGTTCTTC.

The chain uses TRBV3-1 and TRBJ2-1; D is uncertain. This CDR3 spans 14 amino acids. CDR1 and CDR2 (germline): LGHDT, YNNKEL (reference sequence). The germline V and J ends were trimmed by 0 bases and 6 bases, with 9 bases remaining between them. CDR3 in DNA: TGTGCCAGCAGCCAAGAGGTCTTAGGCAATGAGCAGTTCTTC. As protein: CASSQEVLGNEQFF.

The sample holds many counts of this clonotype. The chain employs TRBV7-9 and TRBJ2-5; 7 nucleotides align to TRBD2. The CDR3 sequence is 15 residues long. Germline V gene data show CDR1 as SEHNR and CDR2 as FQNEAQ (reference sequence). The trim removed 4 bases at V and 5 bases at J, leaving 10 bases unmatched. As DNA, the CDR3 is TGTGCCAGCAGCTCCCCGGGACGGGAGGAGGAGACCCAGTACTTC. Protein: CASSSPGREEETQYF.

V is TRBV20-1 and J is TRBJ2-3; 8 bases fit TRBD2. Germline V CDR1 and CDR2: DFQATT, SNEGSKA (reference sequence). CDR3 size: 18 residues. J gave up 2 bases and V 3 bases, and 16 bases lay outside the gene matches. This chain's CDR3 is CSASPGLVAAAPTDTQYF. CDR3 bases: TGCAGTGCTAGCCCGGGACTAGTTGCAGCGGCCCCCACAGATACGCAGTATTTT.

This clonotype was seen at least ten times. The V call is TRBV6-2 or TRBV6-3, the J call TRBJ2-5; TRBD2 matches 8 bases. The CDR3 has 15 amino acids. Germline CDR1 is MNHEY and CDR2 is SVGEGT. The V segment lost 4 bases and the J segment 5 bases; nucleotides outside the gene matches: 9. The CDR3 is CASSLMREDEETQYF. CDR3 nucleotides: TGTGCCAGCAGTTTGATGCGGGAGGACGAGGAGACCCAGTACTTC.

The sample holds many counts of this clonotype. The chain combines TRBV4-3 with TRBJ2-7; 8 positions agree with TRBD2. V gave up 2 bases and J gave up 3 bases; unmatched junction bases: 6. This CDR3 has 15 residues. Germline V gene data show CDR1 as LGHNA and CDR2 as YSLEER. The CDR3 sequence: CASSQIGGESYEQYF. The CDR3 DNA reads TGCGCCAGCAGCCAAATCGGGGGGGAGAGCTACGAGCAGTACTTC.

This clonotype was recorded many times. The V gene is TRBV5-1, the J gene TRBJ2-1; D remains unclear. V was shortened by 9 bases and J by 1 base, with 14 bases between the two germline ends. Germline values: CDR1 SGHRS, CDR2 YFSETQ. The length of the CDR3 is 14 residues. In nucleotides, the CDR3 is TGCGCCACCCGGCCCGGGCGATCCTACAATGAGCAGTTCTTC. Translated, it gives CATRPGRSYNEQFF. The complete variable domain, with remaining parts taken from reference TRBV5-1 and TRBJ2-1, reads KAGVTQTPRYLIKTRGQQVTLSCSPISGHRSVSWYQQTPGQGLQFLFEYFSETQRNKGNFPGRFSGRQFSNSRSEMNVSTLELGDSALYLCATRPGRSYNEQFFGPGTRLTVL.

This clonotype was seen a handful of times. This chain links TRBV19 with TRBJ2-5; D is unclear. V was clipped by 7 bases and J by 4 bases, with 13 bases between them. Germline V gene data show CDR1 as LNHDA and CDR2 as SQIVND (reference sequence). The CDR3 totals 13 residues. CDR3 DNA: TGTGCCAGTACCCGAAGGATTGGAGAGACCCAGTACTTC. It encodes CASTRRIGETQYF.

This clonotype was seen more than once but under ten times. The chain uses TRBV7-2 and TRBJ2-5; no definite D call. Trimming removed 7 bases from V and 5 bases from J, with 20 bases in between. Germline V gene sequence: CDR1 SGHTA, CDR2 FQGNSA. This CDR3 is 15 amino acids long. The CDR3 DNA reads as TGTGCCAGCAAATCGACCCCGGGTGAGATGGAGACCCAGTACTTC. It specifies CASKSTPGEMETQYF. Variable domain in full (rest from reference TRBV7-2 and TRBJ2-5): GAGVSQSPSNKVTEKGKDVELRCDPISGHTALYWYRQSLGQGLEFLIYFQGNSAPDKSGLPSDRFSAERTGGSVSTLTIQRTQQEDSAVYLCASKSTPGEMETQYFGPGTRLLVL.

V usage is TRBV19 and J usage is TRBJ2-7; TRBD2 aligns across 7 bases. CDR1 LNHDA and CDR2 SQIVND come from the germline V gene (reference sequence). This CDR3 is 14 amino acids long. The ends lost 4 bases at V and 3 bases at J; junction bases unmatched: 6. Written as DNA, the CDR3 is TGTGCCAGTAGTAAGCGGGATAGAAGCTACGAGCAGTACTTC. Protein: CASSKRDRSYEQYF. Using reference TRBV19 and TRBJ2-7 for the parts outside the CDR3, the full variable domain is DGGITQSPKYLFRKEGQNVTLSCEQNLNHDAMYWYRQDPGQGLRLIYYSQIVNDFQKGDIAEGYSVSREKKESFPLTVTSAQKNPTAFYLCASSKRDRSYEQYFGPGTRLTVT.

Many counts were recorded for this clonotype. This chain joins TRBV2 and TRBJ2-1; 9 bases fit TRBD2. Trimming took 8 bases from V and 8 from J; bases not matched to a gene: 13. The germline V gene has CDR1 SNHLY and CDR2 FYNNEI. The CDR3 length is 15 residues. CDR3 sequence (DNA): TGTGCCAGCGGCGTGGCGGGAGGGTTGGGTGATGAGCAGTTCTTC. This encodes CASGVAGGLGDEQFF.

As DNA, the CDR3 is TGTGCCAGCTCACCGCGGGCTAGCGGGAGTCGGTACGAGCAGTACTTC. As protein: CASSPRASGSRYEQYF. V and J are TRBV18 and TRBJ2-7; TRBD2 matches at 10 bases. This CDR3 spans 16 amino acids. Germline CDR1 KGHSH, CDR2 LQKENI. J lost 4 bases, V lost 3 bases, and 9 bases had no gene match.

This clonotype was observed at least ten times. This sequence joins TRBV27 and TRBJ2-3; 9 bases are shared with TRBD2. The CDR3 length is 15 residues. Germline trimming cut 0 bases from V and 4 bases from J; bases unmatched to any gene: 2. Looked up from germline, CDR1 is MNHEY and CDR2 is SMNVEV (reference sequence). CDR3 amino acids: CASSLSAGGPDTQYF. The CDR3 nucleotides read TGTGCCAGCAGTTTATCGGCGGGAGGGCCAGATACGCAGTATTTT.

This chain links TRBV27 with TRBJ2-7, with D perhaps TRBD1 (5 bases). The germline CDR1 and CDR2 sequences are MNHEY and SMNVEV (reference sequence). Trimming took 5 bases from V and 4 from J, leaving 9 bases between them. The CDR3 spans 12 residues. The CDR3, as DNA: TGTGCCAGCAGTGACAGATTTTACGAGCAGTACTTC. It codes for CASSDRFYEQYF.

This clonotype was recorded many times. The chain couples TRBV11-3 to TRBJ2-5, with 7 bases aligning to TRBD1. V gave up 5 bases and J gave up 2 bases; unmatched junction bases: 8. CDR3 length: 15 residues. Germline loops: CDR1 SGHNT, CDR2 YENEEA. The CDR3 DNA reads TGTGCCAGCAGCGTTGGGACAGAGTTTCAAGAGACCCAGTACTTC. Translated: CASSVGTEFQETQYF.